The 26 T cell receptor beta chains in this list originate from one sample, sequenced in a study of response to subunit inactivated influenza vaccine. One entry per CDR3 protein results from TCRdb running MiXCR on the RT-PCR reads. Of around 600,000 distinct CDR3 sequences in the sample, around 11% were seen once. The same specimen was also included in a second study, on T cells expressing NK-cell markers. That source reports: UMI-tagged 5'RACE template switching yielded the TCR beta cDNA.

The specimen was PBMCs from blood, collected on the day of vaccination. The receptors come from a man aged 50 to 60 who received an inactivated influenza vaccine.

This clonotype was observed many times. This chain links TRBV20-1 with TRBJ2-1; 8 bases fit TRBD1. This CDR3 is 15 amino acids long. Germline V lookup: CDR1 DFQATT, CDR2 SNEGSKA (reference sequence). Trimming removed 5 bases from V and 2 bases from J; junction bases left unmatched: 8. The CDR3 DNA is TGCAGTGCTGGGGGTGGGACAGGTCCCTACAATGAGCAGTTCTTC. Amino acids: CSAGGGTGPYNEQFF.

This sequence joins TRBV27 and TRBJ2-3; D gene ambiguous. V gave up 2 bases and J gave up 2 bases, with 11 bases separating them. The CDR3 is 15 residues long. The germline CDR1 and CDR2 sequences are MNHEY and SMNVEV (reference sequence). The CDR3 reads CASSLSGVDTDTQYF. CDR3 nucleotides: TGTGCCAGCAGTTTAAGTGGGGTTGACACAGATACGCAGTATTTT.

There are a few counts of this clonotype. The V and J genes are TRBV7-2 and TRBJ1-1; 12 bases align to TRBD1. This CDR3 comprises 15 residues. The junction had 5 bases not matched to a gene; V was cut back by 4 bases and J by 5 bases. Germline V gene lookup returns CDR1 SGHTA and CDR2 FQGNSA. CDR3 residues: CASSSMGQGATEAFF. CDR3 in DNA: TGTGCCAGCAGCTCAATGGGACAGGGGGCGACTGAAGCTTTCTTT. The full variable domain, with the rest looked up from reference TRBV7-2 and TRBJ1-1, is GAGVSQSPSNKVTEKGKDVELRCDPISGHTALYWYRQSLGQGLEFLIYFQGNSAPDKSGLPSDRFSAERTGGSVSTLTIQRTQQEDSAVYLCASSSMGQGATEAFFGQGTRLTVV.

A few counts support this clonotype. The chain carries TRBV28 and TRBJ2-3, with D uncertain. Trimming cost V 6 bases and J 2 bases, with 9 bases left between them. CDR1 is MDHEN and CDR2 is SYDVKM in the germline V gene. This CDR3 region has 13 residues. As DNA, the CDR3 is TGTGCCAGCAGACCCCCGGACACAGATACGCAGTATTTT. Translation: CASRPPDTDTQYF.

This clonotype has more than one count but fewer than ten. The chain employs TRBV9 and TRBJ2-7, with TRBD1 matching over 7 bases. Germline V gene lookup returns CDR1 SGDLS and CDR2 YYNGEE. The CDR3 loop spans 15 amino acids. With 3 bases clipped from V and 0 bases from J, the junction kept 6 bases outside the gene matches. This CDR3 reads CASSARDRNSYEQYF. The CDR3 region has the DNA TGTGCCAGCAGCGCCCGGGACAGAAACTCCTACGAGCAGTACTTC.

This clonotype has a handful of counts. The chain has TRBV7-9 and TRBJ2-7, with TRBD2 matching 7 bases. CDR3 length equals 15 residues. Germline trimming cut 0 bases from V and 1 base from J; bases unmatched to any gene: 3. Germline V gene data show CDR1 as SEHNR and CDR2 as FQNEAQ (reference sequence). The chain's CDR3 is CASSLAFSGSYEQYF. The CDR3 DNA follows: TGTGCCAGCAGCTTAGCATTTAGCGGGTCCTACGAGCAGTACTTC.

This clonotype occurred many times. V usage is TRBV28 and J usage is TRBJ1-1; TRBD1 aligns across 8 bases. The V and J ends lost 7 bases and 1 base, in that order; junction bases with no gene match: 2. This CDR3 is built from 13 residues. CDR1 and CDR2 (germline): MDHEN, SYDVKM. CDR3 in DNA: TGTGCCAGCACCGGACAGGGGAACACTGAAGCTTTCTTT. Translating it yields CASTGQGNTEAFF.

This chain links TRBV29-1 with TRBJ2-1, with 10 bases that match TRBD1. Trimming removed 8 bases from V and 12 bases from J; junction bases left unmatched: 10. The CDR3 has 12 residues. In germline, CDR1 is SQVTM, CDR2 ANQGSEA. In DNA, the CDR3 is TGCAGCATCGTGACAGGGGGCGTACGGCAGTTCTTC. Translating it yields CSIVTGGVRQFF.

The genes are TRBV7-9 and TRBJ2-5, with D possibly matching TRBD2 (5 bases). The CDR3 spans 16 residues. The V end lost 4 bases, the J end lost 4 bases, and 19 bases lay between the germline ends. Germline V gene sequence: CDR1 SEHNR, CDR2 FQNEAQ (reference sequence). The CDR3 here is CASSSLGSQLGETQYF. The CDR3 nucleotides are TGTGCCAGCAGCTCCCTTGGGAGTCAACTTGGAGAGACCCAGTACTTC.

There are many counts of this clonotype. V and J are TRBV27 and TRBJ2-2; 9 bases map to TRBD1. The germline V gene encodes CDR1 MNHEY and CDR2 SMNVEV (reference sequence). This CDR3 is built from 14 residues. The V gene end was trimmed by 6 bases and the J gene end by 7 bases; junction bases not matched to a gene: 6. This CDR3 reads CASRGQGRIGELFF. The CDR3 DNA sequence: TGTGCCAGCAGGGGACAGGGAAGGATCGGGGAGCTGTTTTTT.

This clonotype was recorded a few times. CDR3 DNA: TGTGCCAGCAGCTTAGCCGCTGACAGGACCTACGAGCAGTACTTC. Translating gives CASSLAADRTYEQYF. The chain has TRBV7-6 and TRBJ2-7, with a possible D match to TRBD1 (6 bases). Germline V gene lookup returns CDR1 SGHVS and CDR2 FNYEAQ. The CDR3 totals 15 residues. V lost 0 bases and J lost 2, with 11 bases in between.

This chain connects TRBV27 to TRBJ2-3; 9 bases agree with TRBD2. Germline V gene sequence: CDR1 MNHEY, CDR2 SMNVEV (reference sequence). The CDR3 has 15 amino acids. V trimming: 5 bases; J trimming: 5 bases; junction bases outside the gene matches: 8. CDR3 in amino acids: CASSRLAGPRDTQYF. The DNA of the CDR3 is TGTGCCAGCAGTAGGCTAGCGGGACCCAGAGATACGCAGTATTTT.

The chain has TRBV19 and TRBJ2-5; 10 bases align to TRBD2. CDR1 is LNHDA, CDR2 SQIVND, per germline (reference sequence). The trim removed 7 bases at V and 4 bases at J, leaving 12 bases unmatched. This CDR3 comprises 16 residues. CDR3 sequence (DNA): TGTGCCAGTACCAGAAGCGGGGGGGCAGCTCTAGAGACCCAGTACTTC. Translation: CASTRSGGAALETQYF.

In this sample, this clonotype turned up many times. The rearrangement joins TRBV29-1 to TRBJ1-1; the D is unclear. V lost 4 bases, J lost 2 bases, and 8 bases lay in between. Germline loops: CDR1 SQVTM, CDR2 ANQGSEA. CDR3 length: 12 amino acids. The CDR3 coding sequence is TGCAGCGTTGGCGGTATAAACACTGAAGCTTTCTTT. Residues: CSVGGINTEAFF.

This clonotype was seen more than once but under ten times. CDR3 DNA: TGTGCCAGCAGCTATGGACAGGGGGCGGTTGAGCAGTACTTC. Protein: CASSYGQGAVEQYF. The V and J genes are TRBV6-5 and TRBJ2-7; 11 nucleotides match TRBD1. With 6 bases clipped from V and 7 bases from J, the junction kept 8 bases outside the gene matches. CDR3 size: 14 residues. Germline CDR1 and CDR2: MNHEY and SVGAGI.

The chain is built from TRBV7-2 and TRBJ2-1; D call uncertain. Trimming took off 1 base at V and 4 bases at J, with 8 bases between the two ends. This CDR3 is 14 amino acids long. Germline CDR1 is SGHTA and CDR2 is FQGNSA. The CDR3 DNA follows: TGTGCCAGCAGCTTAGTCACACATTACAATGAGCAGTTCTTC. Protein product: CASSLVTHYNEQFF.

This clonotype came up a few times. CDR3 protein: CAIGGNTDTQYF. The CDR3 DNA follows: TGTGCCATCGGCGGAAACACAGATACGCAGTATTTT. The rearrangement joins TRBV10-3 to TRBJ2-3; unclear D gene. This CDR3 has 12 amino acids. Germline V CDR1 and CDR2: ENHRY, SYGVKD. Trimming removed 8 bases from V and 2 bases from J, with 8 bases in between.

A note on this clonotype: Without the conserved terminal phenylalanine or tryptophan, this CDR3 likely stems from a read error. This chain connects TRBV6-5 to TRBJ2-7; no reliable D call. The CDR3 consists of 13 residues. The ends were cut back, 4 bases at V and 3 bases at J, with 10 bases in the middle. Germline loops: CDR1 MNHEY, CDR2 SVGAGI. The CDR3 coding sequence is TGTGCCAGCAGTTCAGGAGCTATCTACGAGCAGTACCTC. This gives the protein CASSSGAIYEQYL.

The V call is TRBV21-1, the J call TRBJ2-2. TRBV21-1 is annotated as a pseudogene. CDR3 length: 15 residues. DNA for the CDR3: TGTGCCAGCAGCAAAGATCCTCAGCACACCGGGGAGCTGTTTTTT. The encoded protein is CASSKDPQHTGELFF.

This clonotype was found many times. This chain joins TRBV4-1 and TRBJ2-7; TRBD1 might be the D (6 bases). The germline V gene has CDR1 MGHRA and CDR2 YSYEKL. Trimming cost V 0 bases and J 3 bases, with 15 bases left between them. The CDR3 length is 16 residues. CDR3 in amino acids: CASSQDPGTRSYEQYF. CDR3 DNA: TGCGCCAGCAGCCAAGATCCGGGGACAAGGAGCTACGAGCAGTACTTC.

This clonotype has only a few counts. This sequence joins TRBV27 and TRBJ1-6, with TRBD1 matching 7 bases. CDR3 size: 15 residues. Germline V gives CDR1 MNHEY, CDR2 SMNVEV (reference sequence). The J segment lost 10 bases and the V segment lost 0 bases, leaving 6 bases of the junction unmatched. The CDR3 sequence is CASSLSNRGISPLHF. The CDR3 nucleotides are TGTGCCAGCAGTTTATCGAACAGGGGAATCTCACCCCTCCACTTT.

The chain couples TRBV19 to TRBJ2-3, with 8 bases lining up with TRBD2. The CDR3 is 16 amino acids. Trimming removed 6 bases from V and 0 bases from J; junction bases left unmatched: 8. CDR1 is LNHDA, CDR2 SQIVND, per germline (reference sequence). DNA of the CDR3: TGTGCCAGTAGCGAGCGGGGGTACACTAGCACAGATACGCAGTATTTT. Residues: CASSERGYTSTDTQYF.

This clonotype appeared a few times. This chain uses TRBV4-1 with TRBJ2-5; the D is unclear. The CDR3 has 14 residues. Germline V lookup: CDR1 MGHRA, CDR2 YSYEKL. The ends were cut back, 8 bases at V and 5 bases at J, with 18 bases in the middle. CDR3 nucleotide sequence: TGCGCCAGCGGTACCCTTCCGGTCGCGGAGACCCAGTACTTC. The encoded protein is CASGTLPVAETQYF.

The rearrangement joins TRBV5-5 to TRBJ2-7; the D gene is possibly TRBD2 (5 bases). The ends were cut back, 6 bases at V and 7 bases at J, with 26 bases in the middle. In germline, CDR1 is SGHKS, CDR2 YYEKEE (reference sequence). The CDR3 sequence is 16 residues long. CDR3 bases: TGTGCCAGCAACCTCTTCCCGGGGAGTCACTTGGAGGAGCAGTACTTC. Translation: CASNLFPGSHLEEQYF.

There are a few counts of this clonotype. This chain uses TRBV4-3 with TRBJ2-1, with D uncertain. The CDR3 is 16 amino acids. V lost 0 bases to trimming and J lost 4 bases, with 13 bases between them. Germline V lookup: CDR1 LGHNA, CDR2 YSLEER. The CDR3 sequence: CASSQDARSGYNEQFF. The CDR3 DNA sequence: TGCGCCAGCAGCCAAGATGCCAGGTCGGGTTACAATGAGCAGTTCTTC.

This clonotype was observed a handful of times. This chain uses TRBV25-1 with TRBJ1-2, with D uncertain. V lost 2 bases to trimming and J lost 0 bases, with 10 bases between them. The CDR3 has 15 amino acids. CDR1 MGHDK and CDR2 SYGVNS come from the germline V gene. The CDR3 loop reads CASSEGPPANYGYTF. As DNA, the CDR3 is TGTGCCAGCAGTGAAGGTCCTCCGGCTAACTATGGCTACACCTTC.